This TCR beta chain was captured by sequencing in a study of shared clonotypes between healthy human individuals. Donors included only healthy HIV-negative adults lacking recent acute infections or vaccinations. Unsorted samples used some 90 million PBMCs for genomic DNA. Trimming pared 8 bases from V and 0 bases from J, leaving 11 bases between. This CDR3 has 14 residues. Germline loops: CDR1 MNHEY, CDR2 SVGAGI. Original handling: ImmunoSEQ supplied junction-only sequences lacking quality scores, so filtering was different. TCRdb keeps only in-frame clones here, not all; method: immunoSEQ multiplex PCR. V and J calls and clone size are copied from that table; D and trimming were computed from the DNA. The table lists about 560,000 clones, roughly 72% of them singletons. Regarding the study as a whole: Clonotype sharing among donors was thought likely to change with sequencing depth.

This clone came up once. As yet, its antigen is unknown. This chain uses TRBV6-5 with TRBJ2-1; D is undetermined. The source is a woman in her 40s in good health. Some clones in this sample may be carry-over from other donors' samples. The material sequenced was PBMCs. CDR3 amino acids: CASGSGFSYNEQFF. CDR3 DNA sequence: TGTGCCAGCGGGTCCGGGTTCTCCTACAATGAGCAGTTCTTC.